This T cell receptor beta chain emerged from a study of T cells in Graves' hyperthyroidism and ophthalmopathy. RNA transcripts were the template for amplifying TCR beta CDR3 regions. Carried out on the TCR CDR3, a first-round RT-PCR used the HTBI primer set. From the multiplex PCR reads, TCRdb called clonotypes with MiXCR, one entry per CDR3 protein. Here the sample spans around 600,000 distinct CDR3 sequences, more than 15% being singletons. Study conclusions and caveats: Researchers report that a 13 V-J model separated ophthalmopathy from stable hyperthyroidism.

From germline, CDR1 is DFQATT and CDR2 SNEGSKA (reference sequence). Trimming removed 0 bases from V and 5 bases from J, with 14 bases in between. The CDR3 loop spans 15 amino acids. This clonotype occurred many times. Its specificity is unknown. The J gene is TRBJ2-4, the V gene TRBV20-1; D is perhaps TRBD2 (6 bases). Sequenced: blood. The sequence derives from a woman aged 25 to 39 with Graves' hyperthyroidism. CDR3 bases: TGCAGTGCTAGAGATGTAGGGGACTCCCAAAACATTCAGTACTTC. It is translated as CSARDVGDSQNIQYF.